The entry below describes one T cell receptor beta chain. This sample stems from a study of blood T cell repertoires in COVID-19. Germline CDR1 SGHTS, CDR2 YDEGEE. The CDR3 has 14 residues. V lost 0 bases and J 10 bases, leaving 11 bases between the germline ends. The table came from immunoSEQ multiplex PCR; TCRdb's copy has only in-frame clones and leaves some out. In the table there are approximately 300,000 clones, more than 85% of which are singletons. Individuals aged roughly 18 to 100 years were recruited from about two dozen US areas. The V gene is TRBV5-8, the J gene TRBJ1-6, with D possibly matching TRBD1 (5 bases). This clonotype was obtained from a woman younger than 45 who had been exposed to COVID-19. Material for sequencing was PBMCs or T cells enriched from blood (not recorded which). As DNA, the CDR3 is TGTGCCAGCAGCTTGGTGGGGGGAGACTCACCCCTCCACTTT. Protein: CASSLVGGDSPLHF.